This TCR beta chain originates from a study of cytomegalovirus exposure and HLA in healthy donors. Broader study findings: Most likely, a cluster of highly shared sequence variants arose as a sequencing artifact. It was confirmed in vitro that a few of the CMV-associated chains were specific for CMV antigens. In a later analysis, at a false discovery rate of 0.05, under 20,000 TCR beta sequences matched HLA alleles.

Regarding donors, all were healthy bone marrow donors. As concerns this clone: Its antigen is still unknown.

Germline V gene sequence: CDR1 SEHNR, CDR2 FQNEAQ (reference sequence). The CDR3 totals 15 residues. 60 Vbeta and 13 Jbeta primers were used in PCR. Measured with immunoSEQ multiplex PCR; TCRdb has only the in-frame clones, and not every one. The sample includes about 75,000 clones, 65% to 90% seen only once; the top ten take approximately 17%. The TCR comes from a man between 65 and 85 years old in good health and CMV-seropositive. Sequenced: PBMCs. V and J are TRBV7-9 and TRBJ2-5, with 9 bases matching TRBD1. The DNA matches TRBJ2-7 better at its end, which makes the J call doubtful. CDR3 nucleotides: TGTGCCAGCAGCCTTAGACAGGGGGGATCCTACGAGCAGTACTTC. Translation gives CASSLRQGGSYEQYF.